Listed below are T cell receptor beta chains from one sample, sequenced in a study of tumor-infiltrating lymphocytes in primary liver carcinoma. TCRdb recomputed calls from the multiplex PCR reads with MiXCR, one row per CDR3 protein. The data contain approximately 300,000 distinct CDR3 sequences, 55% to 65% of them singletons. Sample: peripheral blood. All receptors come from a man aged 40-49 years with primary liver carcinoma and hepatitis B virus infection. Both conserved end residues are part of each CDR3. The order of the fields is D gene, CDR3 length, clone size, J gene, V gene, CDR3 DNA, CDR3 protein. A D gene is named only where the DNA matches it firmly. Expanded clones get a size class; other rows say once, few or many, or leave the size out.

>.|17|.|TRBJ1-1|TRBV28
TGTGCCAGCAGTTTATTGTGGAGACAATTAGTGAACACTGAAGCTTTCTTT
CASSLLWRQLVNTEAFF
>.|16|.|TRBJ1-1|TRBV25-1
TGTTCCAGCCGTGAATATGCAGGGCCCTTGAACACTGAAGCTTTCTTT
CSSREYAGPLNTEAFF
>.|15|few|TRBJ2-2|TRBV5-1
TGCGCCAGCAGCAGGGGCGGGACGAACACCGGGGAGCTGTTTTTT
CASSRGGTNTGELFF
>.|14|.|TRBJ1-6|TRBV6-5
TGTGCCAGCACTTCATCAGGGATGGCTTCACTCCTCCACTTT
CASTSSGMASLLHF
>TRBD1|14|.|TRBJ2-3|TRBV12-3/TRBV12-4
TGTGTCAGCAGTTTAGGGGGCCGTACAGATACGCAGTATTTT
CVSSLGGRTDTQYF
>.|15|many|TRBJ2-7|TRBV6-2/TRBV6-3
TGTGCCAGCAGTTCGTGGGCGCGGGAATCCTACGAGCAGTACTTC
CASSSWARESYEQYF
>.|12|few|TRBJ1-2|TRBV30
TGTGCCTGGAGTGTTAGCTCCTATGGCTATACCTTC
CAWSVSSYGYTF
>.|17|.|TRBJ2-5|TRBV12-3/TRBV12-4
TGTGCCAGCAGCACCCCGGCTGGGTCGGGAGACCAAGAGACCCAGTACTTC
CASSTPAGSGDQETQYF
>.|16|.|TRBJ2-5|TRBV4-2
TGTGCCAGCAACCAATACGGGGACTCCCCGGGGGAGACCCAGTACTTC
CASNQYGDSPGETQYF
>TRBD2|17|.|TRBJ2-1|TRBV5-1
TGCGCCAGCAGCTTGGCACCCTTAGCGGGAAGCTACAATGAGCAGTTCTTC
CASSLAPLAGSYNEQFF
>.|12|.|TRBJ1-1|TRBV7-9
TGTGTCAGCAGCCCCTGGGACACTGAAGCTTTCTTC
CVSSPWDTEAFF
>TRBD1|14|.|TRBJ1-5|TRBV4-3
TGCGCCAGCAGCCAGGAGGGGGCAGATCAGCCCCGGCACTTT
CASSQEGADQPRHF
>.|13|many|TRBJ1-1|TRBV5-4
TGTGCCAGCAGCCCGAGTGGGAACACTGAAGCTTTCTTT
CASSPSGNTEAFF
>TRBD1|15|many|TRBJ2-2|TRBV10-3
TGTGCCATCAACGACAGGGGGTGGAACACCGGGGAGCTGTTTTTT
CAINDRGWNTGELFF
>TRBD2|17|few|TRBJ2-1|TRBV12-5
TGTGCTAGTGGCCCCGTCGGAAAGCGGGAAGGAGTCAATGAGCAGTTCTTC
CASGPVGKREGVNEQFF
>TRBD2|15|.|TRBJ2-7|TRBV6-1
TGTGCCAGCAGTGGGGAACTAGCGAACAACTACGAGCAGTACTTC
CASSGELANNYEQYF
>.|14|few|TRBJ1-2|TRBV5-1
TGCGTCAGCAGCTTCGGACAGCTGAACTATGGCTACACCTTC
CVSSFGQLNYGYTF